A selection of T cell receptor beta chains follows, all from one sample in a study of identical twins. TCRdb fed the 5' RACE reads into MiXCR, producing one record per CDR3 protein. The table includes around 250,000 distinct CDR3 sequences, roughly an eighth detected once. Another study also made use of these data, one on yellow fever vaccine responses in identical twins.

Sequencing was done on a sample of memory (CD45RO+) T cells sorted from blood. Every receptor here comes from a young woman in good health. Both conserved end residues are part of each CDR3. The order of the fields is V gene, D gene, clone size, J gene, CDR3 protein, CDR3 DNA. D genes are given only for firm matches. Size tells how often a clone was seen (once, few, many) or the class of an expanded clone, and some rows leave it out.

>TRBV7-2|TRBD2|few|TRBJ2-2
CASSLAGRGITGELFF
TGTGCCAGCAGCTTAGCTGGGCGGGGGATCACCGGGGAGCTGTTTTTT
>TRBV5-4|.|few|TRBJ2-6
CASSLGQGKAGANVLTF
TGTGCCAGCAGCTTGGGCCAGGGTAAGGCTGGGGCCAACGTCCTGACTTTC
>TRBV7-6|TRBD1|.|TRBJ2-1
CASSNGKGAGINEQFF
TGTGCCAGCAGCAACGGAAAGGGGGCTGGTATCAATGAGCAGTTCTTC
>TRBV6-5|.|few|TRBJ2-1
CASSYSRIYNEQFF
TGTGCCAGCAGTTACTCGCGGATTTACAATGAGCAGTTCTTC
>TRBV7-6|.|.|TRBJ2-5
CASSLAGSRGTGQETQYF
TGTGCCAGCAGCTTAGCCGGCTCTCGTGGGACGGGCCAAGAGACCCAGTACTTC
>TRBV29-1|TRBD2|.|TRBJ2-3
CSVPPGTSGTDTQYF
TGCAGCGTTCCTCCCGGGACTAGCGGCACAGATACGCAGTATTTT
>TRBV28|.|many|TRBJ1-2
CASSFPQGLHYGYTF
TGTGCCAGCAGTTTCCCTCAGGGTTTACACTATGGCTACACCTTC
>TRBV25-1|TRBD1|.|TRBJ1-4
CASSNNTGANEKLFF
TGTGCCAGCAGTAACAATACAGGGGCTAATGAAAAACTGTTTTTT
>TRBV5-1|TRBD1|few|TRBJ2-5
CASSFMDRRTWETQYF
TGCGCCAGCAGCTTTATGGACAGGCGAACATGGGAGACCCAGTACTTC
>TRBV3-1|.|.|TRBJ1-5
CASSEIVGQPQHF
TGTGCCAGCAGCGAGATAGTTGGTCAGCCCCAGCATTTT
>TRBV9|.|.|TRBJ1-5
CASSWGLDNQPQHF
TGTGCCAGCAGCTGGGGACTCGACAATCAGCCCCAGCATTTT
>TRBV24-1|TRBD2|.|TRBJ2-1
CATSALTTLAGVGEQFF
TGTGCCACCAGTGCCCTTACTACGCTAGCGGGAGTAGGGGAGCAGTTCTTC
>TRBV14|TRBD1|many|TRBJ2-7
CASSQMDRGTYEQYF
TGTGCCAGCAGCCAGATGGACAGGGGGACCTACGAGCAGTACTTC
>TRBV7-2|.|many|TRBJ2-1
CASGGLAVNEQFF
TGTGCCAGCGGAGGGCTAGCCGTCAATGAGCAGTTCTTC
>TRBV7-2|TRBD2|.|TRBJ2-5
CASSRRSGRNQETQYF
TGTGCCAGCAGCCGGCGTAGCGGGAGGAACCAAGAGACCCAGTACTTC
>TRBV6-1|.|.|TRBJ2-1
CASRDTGVDEQFF
TGTGCCAGCAGAGACACCGGGGTCGATGAGCAGTTCTTC
>TRBV7-9|.|.|TRBJ2-5
CASSLLGFQETQYF
TGTGCCAGCAGCTTATTAGGGTTTCAAGAGACCCAGTACTTC
>TRBV5-1|.|few|TRBJ2-7
CASSLVETEQYF
TGCGCCAGCAGCTTGGTGGAGACTGAGCAGTACTTC
>TRBV6-5|TRBD1|many|TRBJ1-6
CASRYLGTGLSALHF
TGTGCCAGCAGATATCTAGGGACAGGTTTGTCAGCCCTCCACTTT
>TRBV4-1|.|.|TRBJ2-1
CASSQDVNWPGYNEQFF
TGCGCCAGCAGCCAAGATGTCAACTGGCCGGGCTACAATGAGCAGTTCTTC
>TRBV6-1|.|few|TRBJ2-7
CASSLDDPGTPIIRYEQYF
TGTGCCAGCAGCCTTGATGACCCCGGGACACCCATAATTCGCTACGAGCAGTACTTC
>TRBV25-1|.|few|TRBJ2-7
CASRGYGDFYEQYF
TGTGCCAGCAGGGGTTATGGGGATTTCTACGAGCAGTACTTC
>TRBV2|.|.|TRBJ2-7
CASSKDGQNSYEQYF
TGTGCCAGCAGTAAAGATGGACAGAACTCCTACGAGCAGTACTTC
>TRBV7-9|.|few|TRBJ2-5
CASSLVPGAPETQYF
TGTGCCAGCAGCTTAGTGCCAGGGGCCCCAGAGACCCAGTACTTC
>TRBV9|.|few|TRBJ2-7
CASSVDPRHSYEQYF
TGTGCCAGCAGCGTAGACCCAAGACACTCCTACGAGCAGTACTTC
>TRBV24-1|.|.|TRBJ2-6
CATAGSGANVLTF
TGTGCCACCGCGGGCTCTGGGGCCAACGTCCTGACTTTC
>TRBV20-1|.|few|TRBJ1-1
CSAPFSGRTEAFF
TGCAGTGCCCCCTTCTCGGGGAGAACTGAAGCTTTCTTT
>TRBV24-1|.|.|TRBJ1-5
CATSGVGQGTDTQHF
TGTGCCACCAGTGGGGTGGGTCAGGGCACAGATACGCAGCATTTT
>TRBV7-8|.|many|TRBJ2-7
CASSLGQGRTYEQYF
TGTGCCAGCAGCTTAGGCCAGGGAAGGACCTACGAGCAGTACTTC
>TRBV20-1|.|few|TRBJ2-5
CSASTPRGQQETQYF
TGCAGTGCTAGCACCCCCCGCGGCCAACAAGAGACCCAGTACTTC
>TRBV27|.|.|TRBJ2-6
CASSLGLSSGANVLTF
TGTGCCAGCAGTTTAGGTTTGAGCTCTGGGGCCAACGTCCTGACTTTC
>TRBV7-9|TRBD1|.|TRBJ1-2
CASSPLDREAYGYTF
TGTGCCAGCAGCCCGCTCGACAGGGAGGCGTATGGCTACACCTTC
>TRBV20-1|TRBD2|few|TRBJ2-7
CSARDTSGRFYEQYF
TGCAGTGCTAGAGATACCAGCGGGAGGTTCTACGAGCAGTACTTC